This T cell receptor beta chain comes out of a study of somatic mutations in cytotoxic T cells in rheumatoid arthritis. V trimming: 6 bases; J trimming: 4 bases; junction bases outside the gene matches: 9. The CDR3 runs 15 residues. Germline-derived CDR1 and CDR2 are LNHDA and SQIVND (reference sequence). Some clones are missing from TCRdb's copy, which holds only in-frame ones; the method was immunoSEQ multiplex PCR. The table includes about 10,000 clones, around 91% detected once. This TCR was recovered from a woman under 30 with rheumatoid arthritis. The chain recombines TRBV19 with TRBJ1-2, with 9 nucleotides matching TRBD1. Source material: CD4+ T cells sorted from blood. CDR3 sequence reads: CASRPRGQGTYGYTF. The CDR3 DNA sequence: TGTGCCAGTAGGCCACGGGGACAGGGAACCTATGGCTACACCTTC. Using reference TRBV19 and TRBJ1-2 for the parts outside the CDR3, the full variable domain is DGGITQSPKYLFRKEGQNVTLSCEQNLNHDAMYWYRQDPGQGLRLIYYSQIVNDFQKGDIAEGYSVSREKKESFPLTVTSAQKNPTAFYLCASRPRGQGTYGYTFGSGTRLTVV.